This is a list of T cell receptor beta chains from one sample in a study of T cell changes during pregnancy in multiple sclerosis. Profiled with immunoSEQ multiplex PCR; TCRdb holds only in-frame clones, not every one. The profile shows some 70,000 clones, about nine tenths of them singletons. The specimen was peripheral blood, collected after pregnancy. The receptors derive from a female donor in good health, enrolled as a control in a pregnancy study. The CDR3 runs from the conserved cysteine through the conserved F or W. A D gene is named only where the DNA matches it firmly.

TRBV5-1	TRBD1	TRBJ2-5	TGCGCCAGTAGGAATACTAGGGACAGCGGAGAGACCCAGTACTTC	CASRNTRDSGETQYF
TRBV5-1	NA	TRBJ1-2	TGCGCCAGCAGCCCCCGGGACTTCTATGGCTACACCTTC	CASSPRDFYGYTF
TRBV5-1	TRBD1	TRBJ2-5	TGCGCCAGCAGACGACAGGGAGTTATAGAGACCCAGTACTTC	CASRRQGVIETQYF
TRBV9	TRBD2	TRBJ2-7	TGTGCCAGCAGCCAACTAGCGGGACCGTACGAGCAGTACTTC	CASSQLAGPYEQYF
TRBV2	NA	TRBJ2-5	TGTGCCAGCAGAGCGACTAGTGGGGAAGAGACCCAGTACTTC	CASRATSGEETQYF
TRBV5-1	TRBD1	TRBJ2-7	TGCGCCAGCAGCGCTATCGGGACAGGGGGCGAGCAGTACTTC	CASSAIGTGGEQYF
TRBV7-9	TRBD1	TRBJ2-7	TGTGCCAGCAATAGGGATACCGGGACAGGGTACTCCTACGAGCAGTACTTC	CASNRDTGTGYSYEQYF
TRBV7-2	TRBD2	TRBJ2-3	TGTGCCAGCAGCGCTGGGACTAGCGGGAGGGCCCGCGCAGATACGCAGTATTTT	CASSAGTSGRARADTQYF
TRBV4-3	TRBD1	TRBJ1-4	TGCGCCAGCAAACAGGGGGACACAACTAATGAAAAACTGTTTTTT	CASKQGDTTNEKLFF
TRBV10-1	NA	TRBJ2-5	TGCGCCAGCAGTGAGGACAGGTTTAGGGAGACCCAGTACTTC	CASSEDRFRETQYF
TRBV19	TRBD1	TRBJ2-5	TGTGCCAGTGGGAGGACAGGGGGCCGAGAGACCCAGTACTTC	CASGRTGGRETQYF
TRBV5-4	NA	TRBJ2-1	TGTGCCAGCAGCCCGAGGGGGCGGGAGGATGAGCAGTTCTTC	CASSPRGREDEQFF
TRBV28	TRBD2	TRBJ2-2	TGTGCCAGCAGTTTTAGCGGGGGTACCGGGGAGCTGTTTTTT	CASSFSGGTGELFF